This TCR beta chain was recorded in a study of blood T cells in healthy people across ages. Notes on the study in general: No one knew whether donors had CMV, which possibly confounded expanded clonotype changes.

CDR1 and CDR2 (germline): DFQATT, SNEGSKA (reference sequence). The CDR3 covers 17 residues. The J segment lost 1 base and the V segment lost 3 bases, leaving 12 bases of the junction unmatched. With a J-beta primer mix and a sample-barcoded 5' primer, a second PCR ran about 6 to 11 cycles. Sequencing of every sample gave 2.5 million or more CDR3-containing paired-end reads. TCRdb processed the 5' RACE reads anew with MiXCR; each CDR3 protein has one entry. The top ten clones hold around 10% of a sample with approximately 490,000 distinct CDR3 sequences, 24% of them seen once. In this sample, this clonotype turned up many times. Its specificity is unknown. The sample also formed part of further work on T cells of mothers and their children.

Sequences were obtained from blood. V gene TRBV20-1 combines with J gene TRBJ2-5; 9 nucleotides line up with TRBD2. This TCR derives from a boy aged 5-17 years in good health. The chain's CDR3 is CSARGGLALYVQETQYF. The CDR3 DNA reads as TGCAGTGCTAGGGGTGGACTAGCGCTATATGTCCAAGAGACCCAGTACTTC.